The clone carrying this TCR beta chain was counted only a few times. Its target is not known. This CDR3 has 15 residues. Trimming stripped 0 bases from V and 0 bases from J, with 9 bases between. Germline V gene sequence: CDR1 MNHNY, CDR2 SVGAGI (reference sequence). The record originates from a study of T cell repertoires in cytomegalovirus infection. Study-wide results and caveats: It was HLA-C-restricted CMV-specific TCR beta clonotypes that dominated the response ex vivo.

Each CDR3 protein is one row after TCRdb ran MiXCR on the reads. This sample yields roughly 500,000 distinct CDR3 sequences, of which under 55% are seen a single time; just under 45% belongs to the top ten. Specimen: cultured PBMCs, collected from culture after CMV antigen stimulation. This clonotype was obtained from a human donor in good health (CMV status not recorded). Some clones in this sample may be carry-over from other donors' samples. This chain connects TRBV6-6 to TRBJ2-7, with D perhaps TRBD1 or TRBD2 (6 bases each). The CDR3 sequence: CASSYSRDTSYEQYF. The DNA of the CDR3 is TGTGCCAGCAGTTACTCGCGGGACACCTCCTACGAGCAGTACTTC.